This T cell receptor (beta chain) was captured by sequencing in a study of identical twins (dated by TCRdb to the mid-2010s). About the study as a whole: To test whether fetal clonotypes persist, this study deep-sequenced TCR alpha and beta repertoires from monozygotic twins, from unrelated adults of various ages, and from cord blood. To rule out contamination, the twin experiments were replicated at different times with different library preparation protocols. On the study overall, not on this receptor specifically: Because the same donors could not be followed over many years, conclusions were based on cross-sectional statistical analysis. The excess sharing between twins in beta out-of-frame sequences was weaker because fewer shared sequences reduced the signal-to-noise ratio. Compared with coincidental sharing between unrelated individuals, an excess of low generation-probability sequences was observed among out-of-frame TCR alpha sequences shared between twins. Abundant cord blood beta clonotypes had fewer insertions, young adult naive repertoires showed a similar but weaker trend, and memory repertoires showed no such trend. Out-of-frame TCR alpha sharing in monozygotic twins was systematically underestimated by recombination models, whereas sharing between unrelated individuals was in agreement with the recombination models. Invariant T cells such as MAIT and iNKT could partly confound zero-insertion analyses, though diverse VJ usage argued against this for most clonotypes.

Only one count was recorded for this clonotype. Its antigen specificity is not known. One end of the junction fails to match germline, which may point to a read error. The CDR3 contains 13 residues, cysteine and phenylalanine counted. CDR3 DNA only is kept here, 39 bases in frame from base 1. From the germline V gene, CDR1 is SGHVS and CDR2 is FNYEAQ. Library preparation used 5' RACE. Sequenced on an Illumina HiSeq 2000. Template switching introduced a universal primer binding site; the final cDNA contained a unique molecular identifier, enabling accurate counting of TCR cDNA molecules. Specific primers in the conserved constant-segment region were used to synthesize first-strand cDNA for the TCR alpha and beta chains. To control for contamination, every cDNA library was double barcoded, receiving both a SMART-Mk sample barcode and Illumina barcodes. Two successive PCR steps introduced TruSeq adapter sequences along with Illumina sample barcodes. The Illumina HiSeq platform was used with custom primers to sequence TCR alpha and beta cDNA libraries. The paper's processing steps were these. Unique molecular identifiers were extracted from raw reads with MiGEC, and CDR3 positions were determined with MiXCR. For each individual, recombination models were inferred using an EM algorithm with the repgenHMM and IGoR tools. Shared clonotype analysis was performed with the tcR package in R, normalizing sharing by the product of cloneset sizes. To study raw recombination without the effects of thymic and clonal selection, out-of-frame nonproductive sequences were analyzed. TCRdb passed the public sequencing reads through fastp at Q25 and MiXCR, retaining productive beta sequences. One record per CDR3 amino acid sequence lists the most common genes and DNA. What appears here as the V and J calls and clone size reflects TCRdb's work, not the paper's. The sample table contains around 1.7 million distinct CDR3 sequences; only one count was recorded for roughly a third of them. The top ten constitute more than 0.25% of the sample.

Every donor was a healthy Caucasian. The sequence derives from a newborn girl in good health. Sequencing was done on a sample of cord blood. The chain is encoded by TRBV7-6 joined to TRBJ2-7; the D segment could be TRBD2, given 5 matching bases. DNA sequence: TGTGCCAGCAGCTCTTACCCTTCGAGGGCCCAGTGCTTC. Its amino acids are CASSSYPSRAQCF.